The clone carrying this TCR beta chain is termed medium-sized. Its antigen remains unidentified. The sample belongs to a study of immune heterogeneity within non-small cell lung tumors. Study outcomes and limitations: A moderate but significant correlation was observed between local T-cell clonality and local tumor mutational burden (R about 0.34). High-frequency T-cell receptor beta clonotypes were largely distinct between individual patients. There were identical dominant CDR3 beta clonotypes recurring across tumor sites within a patient, together with site-unique high-frequency clones.

Template input was genomic DNA from bulk tumor (600 ng per sample). Multiple biopsies spaced far apart were taken from each primary tumor during surgery. Curative surgical treatment was performed in patients who had newly diagnosed, untreated non-small cell lung cancer. Every donor was a newly diagnosed non-small cell lung cancer patient having surgery with curative intent. TCR beta CDR3 was amplified by multiplex PCR using 32 V and 13 J primers. TCRdb fed the multiplex PCR reads into MiXCR, producing one record per CDR3 protein. The data show about 12,000 distinct CDR3 sequences, with 20% to 25% seen just once and around 4.3% held by the top ten. Per germline, CDR1 LNHDA and CDR2 SQIVND (reference sequence). CDR3 length: 15 amino acids. Unmatched junction bases numbered 11, after V lost 4 bases and J lost 8 bases.

This chain links TRBV19 with TRBJ2-1; 7 positions match TRBD2. Material for sequencing was lung tumor tissue. The origin of this receptor is a man between 60 and 70 years old with non-small cell lung cancer. As DNA, the CDR3 is TGTGCCAGTAGTAGGGCTAGCGGTTGGGGGGATGAGCAGTTCTTC. Translated: CASSRASGWGDEQFF.